The table lists the clone carrying this T cell receptor beta chain with many counts. Antigen: not known. The CDR3 is made up of 15 amino acids. From germline, CDR1 is SNHLY and CDR2 FYNNEI. After removal of 5 bases from V and 0 bases from J, the junction contained 7 bases not matched to a gene. TCRdb re-called the RT-PCR reads through MiXCR, storing one row per CDR3 protein. This sample has about 520,000 distinct CDR3 sequences, with more than 7% found just once. This record belongs to a study of response to subunit inactivated influenza vaccine. Notes on the study in general: Each seasonal flu vaccination may recruit only limited new T cells, authors suggested.

This TCR was sampled from a man aged 50 to 69 who received an inactivated influenza vaccine. The sample consisted of PBMCs from blood, taken around 2 years after vaccination. This chain connects TRBV2 to TRBJ2-7, with 7 nucleotides matching TRBD1. The CDR3 coding sequence is TGTGCCAGCAGTACCAGACAGGGTAGCTCCTACGAGCAGTACTTC. It codes for CASSTRQGSSYEQYF.